These 23 T cell receptor beta chains originate from one sample sequenced in a study of blood T cell repertoires in COVID-19 (TCRdb year 2020). The library came from the immunoSEQ multiplex PCR assay. The table was pulled from immuneACCESS by TCRdb, which kept in-frame rearrangements only. Such tables lose some clones; where checked, under half of the loss comes from unresolved V genes, and the rest has no known cause. In this sample the table shows about 29,000 clones, roughly 80% of which occur a single time. Around 2% of the sample comes from the top ten. Material for sequencing was peripheral blood. The receptor source for this set is a man older than 75 with active or convalescent COVID-19.

The chain links TRBV7-9 to TRBJ1-3; possibly TRBD1 for D (5 bases). Looked up from germline, CDR1 is SEHNR and CDR2 is FQNEAQ (reference sequence). The CDR3 has 15 residues. V lost 5 bases and J 0 bases, leaving 11 bases between the germline ends. The CDR3 DNA reads as TGTGCCAGCAGCACTCAGGGAAGCTCTGGAAACACCATATATTTT. It is translated as CASSTQGSSGNTIYF.

The chain joins TRBV7-2 to TRBJ1-2; the match to TRBD1 covers 10 bases. V lost 6 bases and J lost 5; bases outside the gene matches: 6. CDR3 length: 14 amino acids. CDR1 SGHTA and CDR2 FQGNSA come from the germline V gene. The CDR3 sequence is CASRRQGASYGYTF. The DNA for the CDR3 is TGTGCCAGCAGACGACAGGGGGCCAGTTATGGCTACACCTTC.

This chain links TRBV27 with TRBJ2-7; D is unresolved. The CDR3 is 13 residues long. The germline V and J ends were trimmed by 0 bases and 4 bases, with 7 bases remaining between them. Germline V gene lookup returns CDR1 MNHEY and CDR2 SMNVEV (reference sequence). The CDR3 DNA reads TGTGCCAGCAGTTTATCTCCTAGGTACGAGCAGTACTTC. It codes for CASSLSPRYEQYF.

V usage is TRBV5-1 and J usage is TRBJ2-1; 8 bases fit TRBD1. J lost 4 bases, V lost 1 base, and 4 bases had no gene match. The CDR3 sequence is 15 residues long. CDR1 is SGHRS, CDR2 YFSETQ, per germline. For the CDR3, the DNA is TGCGCCAGCAGCTTGCGGGGACAGGATTACAATGAGCAGTTCTTC. Translation gives CASSLRGQDYNEQFF.

The chain joins TRBV2 to TRBJ2-5; maybe TRBD2 (6 bases). Per germline, CDR1 SNHLY and CDR2 FYNNEI. The V end lost 5 bases, the J end lost 1 base, and 11 bases lay between the germline ends. The CDR3 is 14 amino acids. CDR3 amino acids: CASSRTSLQETQYF. CDR3 nucleotides: TGTGCCAGCAGTCGTACTAGCCTCCAAGAGACCCAGTACTTC.

This clone was detected a few times. The chain is built from TRBV25-1 and TRBJ2-7, with 12 bases matching TRBD2. The germline CDR1 and CDR2 sequences are MGHDK and SYGVNS. V shed 1 base and J 7 bases; nucleotides not matched to a gene: 5. The CDR3 contains 15 residues. Written as DNA, the CDR3 is TGTGCCAGCAGTGAATTCGGACTAGCGGGAAGGGAGCAGTACTTC. This encodes CASSEFGLAGREQYF.

The rearrangement links TRBV29-1 to TRBJ1-1, with D unclear. The CDR3 extends over 11 amino acids. Germline V gene lookup returns CDR1 SQVTM and CDR2 ANQGSEA. V was cut by 7 bases and J by 11 bases, with 17 bases left in between. The CDR3 reads CSAASALDAFF. Written as DNA, the CDR3 is TGCAGCGCAGCGTCGGCCTTAGACGCTTTCTTT.

This clone was counted between two and nine times. V usage is TRBV20-1 and J usage is TRBJ2-3; D unresolved. V lost 6 bases, J lost 7 bases, and 8 bases lay in between. The CDR3 sequence is 10 residues long. Germline CDR1 reads DFQATT; CDR2 reads SNEGSKA (reference sequence). DNA for the CDR3: TGCAGTGCCTCAGGCAATACGCAGTATTTT. Translation: CSASGNTQYF.

The rearrangement uses TRBV7-2 and TRBJ2-7, with D possibly matching TRBD2 (6 bases). V was trimmed by 2 bases and J by 2 bases, leaving 13 bases between them. This CDR3 region has 15 residues. Germline CDR1 reads SGHTA; CDR2 reads FQGNSA. CDR3 in DNA: TGTGCCAGCAGCTTATTGGGGGGAGAGACCTACGAGCAGTACTTC. It encodes CASSLLGGETYEQYF.

The V call is TRBV27, the J call TRBJ2-7; 8 nucleotides match TRBD1. Trimming removed 7 bases from V and 3 bases from J; junction bases left unmatched: 8. Germline V gene data show CDR1 as MNHEY and CDR2 as SMNVEV (reference sequence). The CDR3 totals 14 residues. The DNA of the CDR3 is TGTGCCAGCAAAGTGGGCAGGGGGCACTACGAGCAGTACTTC. Encoded protein: CASKVGRGHYEQYF.

The genes are TRBV6-1 and TRBJ1-3; D unclear. Trimming stripped 1 base from V and 5 bases from J, with 6 bases between. This CDR3 is 13 amino acids long. Germline CDR1 reads MNHNS; CDR2 reads SASEGT. The CDR3 sequence is CASSEGPRNTIYF. The CDR3 bases are TGTGCCAGCAGTGAAGGGCCCAGAAACACCATATATTTT.

The V call is TRBV19, the J call TRBJ1-5, with a tentative D call TRBD1 (6 bases). Trimming left V 10 bases short and J 4 bases short, with 20 bases between. CDR1 is LNHDA and CDR2 is SQIVND in the germline V gene (reference sequence). There are 15 residues in the CDR3. The CDR3 region is CATIPSRGGNQPQHF. CDR3 DNA sequence: TGTGCCACCATCCCCTCCAGGGGAGGGAATCAGCCCCAGCATTTT.

The chain couples TRBV27 to TRBJ2-5; no reliable D call. Deletions cut 6 bases from V and 4 bases from J, with 12 bases between. The CDR3 length is 13 residues. Germline V gene data show CDR1 as MNHEY and CDR2 as SMNVEV (reference sequence). The CDR3 nucleotides read TGTGCCAGCAGCCTTCGGGTGCGAGAGACCCAGTACTTC. It encodes CASSLRVRETQYF.

The chain recombines TRBV28 with TRBJ2-5; TRBD2 matches 11 bases. CDR3 length: 16 residues. The ends lost 6 bases at V and 2 bases at J; junction bases unmatched: 8. CDR1 MDHEN and CDR2 SYDVKM come from the germline V gene. The CDR3 region has the DNA TGTGCCAGCAGATATAGCGGGAGGGCCTTGCAAGAGACCCAGTACTTC. It translates to CASRYSGRALQETQYF. Complete variable domain (other parts from reference TRBV28 and TRBJ2-5): DVKVTQSSRYLVKRTGEKVFLECVQDMDHENMFWYRQDPGLGLRLIYFSYDVKMKEKGDIPEGYSVSREKKERFSLILESASTNQTSMYLCASRYSGRALQETQYFGPGTRLLVL.

The chain is built from TRBV9 and TRBJ2-3; D ambiguous. The CDR3 length is 15 residues. Per the germline V gene, CDR1 is SGDLS and CDR2 is YYNGEE. Trimming took off 1 base at V and 0 bases at J, with 9 bases between the two ends. The CDR3 spells CASSVTTLSTDTQYF. CDR3 in DNA: TGTGCCAGCAGCGTAACTACCCTAAGCACAGATACGCAGTATTTT.

The chain has TRBV23-1 and TRBJ2-5, with 8 bases matching TRBD1. TRBV23-1 is recorded as an ORF, its role being uncertain. V gave up 4 bases and J gave up 3 bases; unmatched junction bases: 13. CDR3 length equals 17 residues. CDR3 nucleotides: TGCGCCAGCAGTCCCCATCGGTACAGGGGGATGAAAGAGACCCAGTACTTC. Translation: CASSPHRYRGMKETQYF.

In this sample, this clone turned up a few times. This rearrangement joins TRBV10-2 to TRBJ2-7, with 8 bases identical to TRBD1. The CDR3 is made up of 12 amino acids. Trimming cost V 6 bases and J 3 bases; bases outside gene matches: 1. From germline, CDR1 is WSHSY and CDR2 SAAADI. CDR3 region: CASSGTGYEQYF. Here the CDR3 DNA reads TGCGCCAGCAGCGGGACAGGCTACGAGCAGTACTTC.

The chain joins TRBV5-1 to TRBJ1-1; 7 nucleotides align to TRBD1. This CDR3 is built from 15 residues. The trim removed 4 bases at V and 1 base at J, leaving 7 bases unmatched. CDR1 and CDR2 from the germline V gene are SGHRS and YFSETQ. CDR3 nucleotides: TGCGCCAGCAGCACGACCGGGACAGCGAACACTGAAGCTTTCTTT. It specifies CASSTTGTANTEAFF.

V usage is TRBV2 and J usage is TRBJ1-3; D is possibly TRBD1 (6 bases). Germline CDR1 reads SNHLY; CDR2 reads FYNNEI. V was shortened by 3 bases and J by 2 bases, with 11 bases between the two germline ends. This CDR3 has 15 amino acids. The DNA of the CDR3 is TGTGCCAGCAGTGAGGGGGCAGGGGCTGGAAACACCATATATTTT. Translation gives CASSEGAGAGNTIYF.

This chain joins TRBV15 and TRBJ2-7; 8 bases agree with TRBD1. The CDR3 extends over 15 amino acids. V gave up 3 bases and J gave up 2 bases; unmatched junction bases: 6. Germline-derived CDR1 and CDR2 are LNHNV and YYDKDF (reference sequence). The CDR3 sequence: CATSRGGQVAYEQYF. Written as DNA, the CDR3 is TGTGCCACCAGCAGGGGGGGACAGGTCGCCTACGAGCAGTACTTC.

This clone is a singleton in its sample. The chain uses TRBV18 and TRBJ1-6; TRBD1 aligns across 7 bases. V shed 4 bases and J 6 bases; nucleotides not matched to a gene: 6. CDR1 is KGHSH, CDR2 LQKENI, per germline. CDR3 size: 15 residues. The CDR3 reads CASSQQGYSNSPLHF. The CDR3 region has the DNA TGTGCCAGCTCACAACAGGGGTATAGTAATTCACCCCTCCACTTT.

This sequence joins TRBV9 and TRBJ2-3; D is ambiguous. There are 16 residues in the CDR3. Germline V lookup: CDR1 SGDLS, CDR2 YYNGEE. V was cut by 0 bases and J by 0 bases, with 11 bases left in between. The CDR3 protein is CASSVGPPASTDTQYF. CDR3 in DNA: TGTGCCAGCAGCGTAGGGCCTCCCGCTAGCACAGATACGCAGTATTTT.

J is TRBJ2-4 and V is TRBV19, with D maybe TRBD1 (6 bases). Germline CDR1 reads LNHDA; CDR2 reads SQIVND (reference sequence). Trimming cost V 5 bases and J 0 bases, with 20 bases left between them. CDR3 length: 18 amino acids. The chain's CDR3 is CASSPWGGQSLAKNIQYF. CDR3 in DNA: TGTGCCAGTAGTCCGTGGGGCGGACAGAGTCTAGCCAAAAACATTCAGTACTTC. Together with reference TRBV19 and TRBJ2-4, the CDR3 gives the full variable domain: DGGITQSPKYLFRKEGQNVTLSCEQNLNHDAMYWYRQDPGQGLRLIYYSQIVNDFQKGDIAEGYSVSREKKESFPLTVTSAQKNPTAFYLCASSPWGGQSLAKNIQYFGAGTRLSVL.